These 20 T cell receptor beta chains were sequenced from one sample in a study of OX40 agonist ivuxolimab in advanced cancers. Measured with immunoSEQ multiplex PCR; TCRdb has only the in-frame clones, and not every one. The table lists approximately 50,000 clones, 90% to 95% of them singletons. Sequencing used CD4+ or CD8+ T cells sorted from blood, obtained in a trial of the OX40 agonist ivuxolimab. These receptors came from an adult with an advanced solid tumor such as melanoma, head and neck, liver or kidney cancer.

The rearrangement links TRBV7-2 to TRBJ2-7; 9 bases are shared with TRBD2. The CDR3 is made up of 17 amino acids. CDR1 is SGHTA, CDR2 FQGNSA, per germline. With V trimmed by 1 base and J by 5 bases, 12 bases remained unmatched. CDR3 amino acids: CASSLEAQVAGADEQYF. In nucleotides, the CDR3 is TGTGCCAGCAGCTTAGAGGCGCAAGTAGCGGGGGCGGACGAGCAGTACTTC.

The J gene is TRBJ1-3, the V gene TRBV9; TRBD1 might be the D (6 bases). Trimming took 2 bases from V and 0 from J, leaving 15 bases between them. CDR1 and CDR2 (germline): SGDLS, YYNGEE. The CDR3 extends over 17 amino acids. In DNA, the CDR3 is TGTGCCAGCAGCGTGGGGGACACCCTCGTCTCTGGAAACACCATATATTTT. This codes for CASSVGDTLVSGNTIYF.

This chain connects TRBV15 to TRBJ1-2, with TRBD1 as a possible D gene (6 bases). V lost 4 bases to trimming and J lost 12 bases, with 18 bases between them. This CDR3 has 13 amino acids. Germline V CDR1 and CDR2: LNHNV, YYDKDF (reference sequence). The CDR3: CATSTRSGQWDTF. The CDR3, as DNA: TGTGCCACCAGCACCCGATCAGGACAGTGGGACACCTTC.

This sequence joins TRBV5-6 and TRBJ2-1, with 8 bases fitting TRBD1. Germline assignment: CDR1 SGHDT and CDR2 YYEEEE. The length of the CDR3 is 16 residues. Unmatched junction bases numbered 8, after V lost 4 bases and J lost 2 bases. CDR3: CASSLSQGVPYNEQFF. The DNA of the CDR3 is TGTGCCAGCAGCCTCTCACAGGGGGTACCCTACAATGAGCAGTTCTTC.

The CDR3 DNA sequence: TGTGCCAGCAGCGTAGGGCTAATAACCTACGAGCAGTACTTC. It is translated as CASSVGLITYEQYF. The rearrangement uses TRBV9 and TRBJ2-7; no clear D gene. V shed 0 bases and J shed 2 bases, with 9 bases lying between them. Germline assignment: CDR1 SGDLS and CDR2 YYNGEE. This CDR3 region has 14 residues.

This sequence joins TRBV11-2 and TRBJ2-2; 8 bases align to TRBD2. V shed 0 bases and J 6 bases; nucleotides not matched to a gene: 15. This CDR3 spans 19 amino acids. Germline V CDR1 and CDR2: SGHAT, FQNNGV. CDR3 sequence: CASSLDYSGSLIPSGELFF. The CDR3 region has the DNA TGTGCCAGCAGCTTAGATTACAGCGGGAGTTTAATCCCTTCCGGGGAGCTGTTTTTT.

The rearrangement uses TRBV19 and TRBJ2-7; D is undetermined. This CDR3 has 13 residues. From germline, CDR1 is LNHDA and CDR2 SQIVND (reference sequence). V lost 1 base and J 1 base, leaving 5 bases between the germline ends. CDR3 sequence (DNA): TGTGCCAGTAGTATAGGGCAGTCCTACGAGCAGTACTTC. Amino acid sequence: CASSIGQSYEQYF.

This rearrangement joins TRBV2 to TRBJ2-5, with D hard to call. Matching the DNA end better, TRBJ2-7 makes the J call doubtful. The CDR3 is 15 residues long. The germline CDR1 and CDR2 sequences are SNHLY and FYNNEI. This CDR3 is CASSDGGRVDYEQYF. The CDR3 DNA is TGTGCCAGCAGTGACGGCGGAAGGGTCGACTACGAGCAGTACTTC.

The chain has TRBV2 and TRBJ1-6; D ambiguous. The CDR3 runs 17 residues. V lost 2 bases, J lost 0 bases, and 11 bases lay in between. Germline V gene sequence: CDR1 SNHLY, CDR2 FYNNEI. CDR3 nucleotides: TGTGCCAGCAGTGAATTGGAAGAGAGCTCCTATAATTCACCCCTCCACTTT. Translating gives CASSELEESSYNSPLHF.

The chain is built from TRBV9 and TRBJ2-3; 9 bases are a match to TRBD2. V trimming: 4 bases; J trimming: 5 bases; junction bases outside the gene matches: 11. This CDR3 contains 16 residues. The germline CDR1 and CDR2 sequences are SGDLS and YYNGEE. The CDR3 loop is CASSPFSGSVIDTQYF. CDR3 nucleotides: TGTGCCAGCAGCCCTTTTAGCGGGAGTGTGATAGATACGCAGTATTTT.

This sequence joins TRBV13 and TRBJ2-7, with D tentatively TRBD2 (5 bases). This CDR3 contains 13 residues. Deletions cut 2 bases from V and 4 bases from J, with 9 bases between. The V gene's germline CDR1 is PRHDT and CDR2 FYEKMQ (reference sequence). The DNA of the CDR3 is TGTGCCAGCAGCTTATACGGCGGGTACGAGCAGTACTTC. This encodes CASSLYGGYEQYF.

This clone was counted once. The chain uses TRBV28 and TRBJ2-5; 8 bases line up with TRBD2. This CDR3 has 13 residues. V dropped 7 bases and J dropped 2; count of bases not matched to a gene: 3. The V gene's germline CDR1 is MDHEN and CDR2 SYDVKM. CDR3 sequence: CASTLAGQETQYF. The CDR3 DNA sequence: TGTGCCAGCACCTTAGCGGGGCAAGAGACCCAGTACTTC. Full variable domain (outside the CDR3, taken from reference TRBV28 and TRBJ2-5): DVKVTQSSRYLVKRTGEKVFLECVQDMDHENMFWYRQDPGLGLRLIYFSYDVKMKEKGDIPEGYSVSREKKERFSLILESASTNQTSMYLCASTLAGQETQYFGPGTRLLVL.

This chain joins TRBV6-6 and TRBJ1-5; D not resolved. CDR3 length: 13 amino acids. Between the trimmed V and J ends, which lost 0 bases and 6 bases, there was a span of 6 bases. Germline V gene sequence: CDR1 MNHNY, CDR2 SVGAGI (reference sequence). This CDR3 reads CASSYSWGQPQHF. DNA for the CDR3: TGTGCCAGCAGTTACTCCTGGGGTCAGCCCCAGCATTTT.

The chain recombines TRBV9 with TRBJ2-3, with a weak D call TRBD2 (5 bases). The CDR3 has 15 amino acids. Looked up from germline, CDR1 is SGDLS and CDR2 is YYNGEE. Trimming removed 4 bases from V and 2 bases from J, with 14 bases in between. The DNA for the CDR3 is TGTGCCAGCAGCCCTACTAGTTACGCCACAGATACGCAGTATTTT. As protein: CASSPTSYATDTQYF.

The chain couples TRBV27 to TRBJ2-7; TRBD2 is a possible D gene (6 bases). The V end was cut by 2 bases, the J end by 4 bases, with 9 bases between. Germline CDR1 is MNHEY and CDR2 is SMNVEV (reference sequence). The CDR3 sequence is 13 residues long. The CDR3 is CASSLRGSYEQYF. The CDR3 nucleotides are TGTGCCAGCAGTTTACGGGGGTCATACGAGCAGTACTTC.

V and J are TRBV27 and TRBJ2-1; D assignment may be TRBD1 or TRBD2 (6 bases each). The germline V gene encodes CDR1 MNHEY and CDR2 SMNVEV (reference sequence). The CDR3 has 15 amino acids. The V end was cut by 3 bases, the J end by 4 bases, with 13 bases between. The CDR3 DNA reads as TGTGCCAGCAGTTTGGACAGCGGGTGGTACAATGAGCAGTTCTTC. Protein: CASSLDSGWYNEQFF.

The chain joins TRBV13 to TRBJ2-1, with D uncertain. The CDR3 is 15 amino acids. The germline gives CDR1 PRHDT, CDR2 FYEKMQ (reference sequence). Trimming left V 1 base short and J 7 bases short, with 14 bases between. CDR3 in amino acids: CASSLALRNENEQFF. DNA of the CDR3: TGTGCCAGCAGCTTAGCCCTAAGAAACGAGAATGAGCAGTTCTTC.

The chain uses TRBV7-9 and TRBJ2-5; TRBD1 is a possible D gene (6 bases). Trimming pared 3 bases from V and 4 bases from J, leaving 15 bases between. The CDR3 loop spans 15 amino acids. The germline CDR1 and CDR2 sequences are SEHNR and FQNEAQ (reference sequence). CDR3 protein: CASSFPGVSRETQYF. CDR3 coding DNA: TGTGCCAGCAGCTTTCCAGGGGTTTCAAGAGAGACCCAGTACTTC.

V is TRBV9 and J is TRBJ2-7; D gene ambiguous. Between the trimmed V and J ends, which lost 3 bases and 3 bases, there was a span of 16 bases. This CDR3 has 15 amino acids. The germline V gene has CDR1 SGDLS and CDR2 YYNGEE. The CDR3 region has the DNA TGTGCCAGCAGCGGAGGCGCCGAAAGTAGCTACGAGCAGTACTTC. Its protein is CASSGGAESSYEQYF.

V is TRBV5-1 and J is TRBJ2-6, with 9 bases fitting TRBD1. Per germline, CDR1 SGHRS and CDR2 YFSETQ. The CDR3 consists of 19 residues. J was trimmed by 4 bases and V by 0 bases; bases with no gene match: 11. The DNA of the CDR3 is TGCGCCAGCAGCTTGGCGACGGGGGACAGGGTCTTCGGGGCCAACGTCCTGACTTTC. Translation gives CASSLATGDRVFGANVLTF.